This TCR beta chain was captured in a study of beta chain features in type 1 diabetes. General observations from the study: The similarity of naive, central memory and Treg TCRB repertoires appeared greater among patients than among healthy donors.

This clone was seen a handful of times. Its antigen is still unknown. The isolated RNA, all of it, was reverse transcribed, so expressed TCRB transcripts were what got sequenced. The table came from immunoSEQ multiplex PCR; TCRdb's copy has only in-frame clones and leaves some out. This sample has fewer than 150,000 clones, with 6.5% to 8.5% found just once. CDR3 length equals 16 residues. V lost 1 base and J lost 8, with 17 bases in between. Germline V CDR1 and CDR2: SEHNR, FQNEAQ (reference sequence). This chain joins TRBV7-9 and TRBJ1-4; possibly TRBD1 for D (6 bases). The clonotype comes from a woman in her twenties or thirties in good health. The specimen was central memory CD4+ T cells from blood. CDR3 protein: CASSLGDRSKAEKLFF. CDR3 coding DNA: TGTGCCAGCAGCTTAGGTGACAGGTCGAAGGCGGAAAAACTGTTTTTT.